Following are 7 T cell receptor beta chains from one sample sequenced in a study of cytomegalovirus exposure and HLA in healthy donors. It was with 60 Vbeta and 13 Jbeta primers that the PCR ran. Some clones are missing from TCRdb's copy, which holds only in-frame ones; the method was immunoSEQ multiplex PCR. The table lists more than 100,000 clones, 77% of them singletons. The sequenced sample consisted of PBMCs. These receptors were collected from a woman aged 40 to 50 in good health and CMV-seronegative.

The genes are TRBV7-2 and TRBJ2-3; 8 bases fit TRBD2. This CDR3 spans 15 amino acids. V lost 4 bases and J lost 4; bases outside the gene matches: 7. From germline, CDR1 is SGHTA and CDR2 FQGNSA. The CDR3, as DNA: TGTGCCAGCAGCTCCAAAGCGGGGGTGGCAGATACGCAGTATTTT. Amino acid sequence: CASSSKAGVADTQYF.

This chain links TRBV6-5 with TRBJ1-3, with 7 bases that match TRBD1. The CDR3 is made up of 14 amino acids. From germline, CDR1 is MNHEY and CDR2 SVGAGI. The V segment lost 2 bases and the J segment 4 bases; nucleotides outside the gene matches: 2. CDR3 bases: TGTGCCAGCAGTTACGGGACAGTAGGAAACACCATATATTTT. It yields the protein CASSYGTVGNTIYF.

This sequence joins TRBV7-9 and TRBJ1-1, with unresolved D. CDR1 is SEHNR, CDR2 FQNEAQ, per germline (reference sequence). CDR3 size: 15 residues. The ends were cut back, 1 base at V and 0 bases at J, with 9 bases in the middle. The CDR3 coding sequence is TGTGCCAGCAGCTTAGGGACTCTGATGAACACTGAAGCTTTCTTT. This sequence encodes CASSLGTLMNTEAFF. Looking up the rest from reference TRBV7-9 and TRBJ1-1 gives the full variable domain: DTGVSQNPRHKITKRGQNVTFRCDPISEHNRLYWYRQTLGQGPEFLTYFQNEAQLEKSRLLSDRFSAERPKGSFSTLEIQRTEQGDSAMYLCASSLGTLMNTEAFFGQGTRLTVV.

With respect to this clone: The junction and the germline gene differ at one end; a read error may be behind it. The chain couples TRBV5-1 to TRBJ2-1; D not resolved. The CDR3 contains 13 residues. Per germline, CDR1 SGHRS and CDR2 YFSETQ. The CDR3 loop is CASSTDSNNEQFF. The DNA of the CDR3 is TGCGCCAGCAGCACTGACTCCAACAATGAGCAGTTCTTC.

V usage is TRBV5-1 and J usage is TRBJ2-7; 9 bases map to TRBD2. The CDR3 has 16 residues. Trimming at V came to 2 bases and at J to 1 base, leaving 7 bases not matched to a gene. Germline CDR1 and CDR2: SGHRS and YFSETQ. CDR3 region: CASSFEAGGFSYEQYF. CDR3 in DNA: TGCGCCAGCAGCTTCGAAGCGGGGGGTTTTTCCTACGAGCAGTACTTC.

The CDR3 DNA follows: TGCGCCAGCAGCTTTGACAGGGGTGGTACCGGGGAGCTGTTTTTT. This translates into CASSFDRGGTGELFF. The gene calls are TRBV5-1 and TRBJ2-2; TRBD1 aligns across 8 bases. The CDR3 covers 15 residues. The trim removed 2 bases at V and 5 bases at J, leaving 5 bases unmatched. Germline CDR1 SGHRS, CDR2 YFSETQ.

The rearrangement uses TRBV19 and TRBJ1-5; 7 bases match TRBD1. With 6 bases clipped from V and 0 bases from J, the junction kept 5 bases outside the gene matches. Germline CDR1 is LNHDA and CDR2 is SQIVND (reference sequence). The CDR3 extends over 15 amino acids. The CDR3 nucleotides are TGTGCCAGTAGGAGTCGGACAGGTAGCAATCAGCCCCAGCATTTT. Translated, it gives CASRSRTGSNQPQHF.